This T cell receptor beta chain was observed in a study of blood T cell repertoires in COVID-19. For the study at large: Nucleic acid was either cDNA or gDNA, and it came from T cells, B-cell-depleted T cells, or PBMCs.

Germline loops: CDR1 MDHEN, CDR2 SYDVKM. V lost 6 bases and J 4 bases, leaving 15 bases between the germline ends. The CDR3 totals 14 residues. Repertoires were generated with immunoSEQ multiplex PCR, while TCRdb's copy carries only in-frame clones and drops some. The sample holds approximately 90,000 clones, around 80% seen once. The chain carries TRBV28 and TRBJ1-1; D may be TRBD1 (5 bases). This TCR was recovered from a man in his 60s with acute or convalescent COVID-19. The sample consisted of peripheral blood. The CDR3 DNA reads TGTGCCAGCAGCGAAGGAGGGGTGGTCACTGAAGCTTTCTTT. Its translation is CASSEGGVVTEAFF.